This TCR beta chain was sequenced for a study of CD8+CD57+ T cells in acquired aplastic anemia. CDR3 length: 14 amino acids. Trimming stripped 3 bases from V and 3 bases from J, with 9 bases between. CDR1 and CDR2 from the germline V gene are KGHSH and LQKENI. Using genomic DNA as the template, TCR beta VDJ and CDR3 profiling was carried out. TCRdb independently ran MiXCR on the reads; one entry per CDR3 protein. Among tens of thousands of distinct CDR3 sequences, about 50% were seen once, and the ten largest hold over 2%. This clonotype was counted ten times or more. The TCR originated in a human donor in good health, serving as a control. Sequenced input: sorted CD4+, CD8+, or CD8+CD57+ T cells (not recorded which) from PBMCs. This sequence joins TRBV18 and TRBJ1-3; D call uncertain. DNA for the CDR3: TGTGCCAGCTCACCCCAGACAAATGGAAACACCATATATTTT. This translates into CASSPQTNGNTIYF.